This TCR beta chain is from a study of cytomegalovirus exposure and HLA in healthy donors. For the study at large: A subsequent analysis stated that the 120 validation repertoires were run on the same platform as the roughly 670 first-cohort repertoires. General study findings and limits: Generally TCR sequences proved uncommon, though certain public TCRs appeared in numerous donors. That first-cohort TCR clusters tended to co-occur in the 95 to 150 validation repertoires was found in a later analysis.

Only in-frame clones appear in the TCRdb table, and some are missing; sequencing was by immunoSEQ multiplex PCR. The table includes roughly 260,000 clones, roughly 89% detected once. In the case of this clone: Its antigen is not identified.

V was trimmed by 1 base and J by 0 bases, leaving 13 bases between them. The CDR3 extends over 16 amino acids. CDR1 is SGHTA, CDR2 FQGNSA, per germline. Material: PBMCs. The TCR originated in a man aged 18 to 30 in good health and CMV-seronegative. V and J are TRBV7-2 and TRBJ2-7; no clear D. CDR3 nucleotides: TGTGCCAGCAGCTTAGTTGCGCTCCTAAGCTCCTACGAGCAGTACTTC. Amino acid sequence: CASSLVALLSSYEQYF.